Shown below are 17 T cell receptor beta chains from a single sample sequenced in a study of spatial heterogeneity in lung cancer. TCRdb re-derived calls from the 5' RACE reads in MiXCR, one entry per CDR3 protein. The sample consists of tens of thousands of distinct CDR3 sequences, roughly 5.5% of them appearing once. Time point denoted: sample taken at primary tumor resection. Extraction of whole RNA from tumor, nontumor lung or frozen PBMC preceded unsorted sequencing. Source: PBMCs, taken at surgery. Receptors originate from a female donor with early-stage non-small cell lung cancer.

This clonotype has a count of ten or more. The chain employs TRBV4-3 and TRBJ2-3, with TRBD2 as a possible D gene (6 bases). Looked up from germline, CDR1 is LGHNA and CDR2 is YSLEER. Trimming left V 4 bases short and J 2 bases short, with 22 bases between. There are 18 residues in the CDR3. The CDR3 nucleotides read TGCGCCAGCAGCCCTACTCCTGATGGGGGAGGCTACACAGATACGCAGTATTTT. Translated: CASSPTPDGGGYTDTQYF.

There are a few counts of this clonotype. The CDR3 DNA sequence: TGTGCCAGCAGCCCTCGGGCGGGGTCCAATGAGCAGTTCTTC. Translating it yields CASSPRAGSNEQFF. The chain combines TRBV7-9 with TRBJ2-1, with D maybe TRBD2 (6 bases). The germline V and J ends were trimmed by 5 bases and 6 bases, with 14 bases remaining between them. The CDR3 contains 14 residues. The germline V gene has CDR1 SEHNR and CDR2 FQNEAQ (reference sequence).

In this sample, this clonotype turned up a few times. The chain employs TRBV9 and TRBJ1-1; D is unclear. V shed 7 bases and J shed 0 bases, with 13 bases lying between them. CDR1 SGDLS and CDR2 YYNGEE come from the germline V gene. There are 14 residues in the CDR3. Here the CDR3 DNA reads TGTGCCAGCGCCGCGGGCCAGGTGAACACTGAAGCTTTCTTT. It yields the protein CASAAGQVNTEAFF.

A few counts support this clonotype. The V gene is TRBV20-1, the J gene TRBJ2-3; possibly TRBD1 or TRBD2 for D (7 bases each). This CDR3 contains 15 residues. Trimming removed 5 bases at V and 0 bases at J, with 15 bases between. Per the germline V gene, CDR1 is DFQATT and CDR2 is SNEGSKA (reference sequence). CDR3 in amino acids: CSAGGGDSSTDTQYF. CDR3 nucleotide sequence: TGCAGTGCTGGGGGAGGGGACAGTAGCACAGATACGCAGTATTTT.

This clonotype was counted many times. The chain joins TRBV6-2 or TRBV6-3 to TRBJ1-6, with D uncertain. Per the germline V gene, CDR1 is MNHEY and CDR2 is SVGEGT. The CDR3 spans 15 residues. Trimming removed 6 bases at V and 10 bases at J, with 19 bases between. CDR3 loop: CASSLRGYSQSPLHF. The CDR3 bases are TGTGCCAGCAGCCTCAGAGGATACTCCCAATCACCCCTCCACTTT.

This clonotype was detected many times. This chain connects TRBV12-5 to TRBJ2-2; TRBD2 might be the D (5 bases). V was cut by 6 bases and J by 2 bases, with 10 bases left in between. This CDR3 is 14 amino acids long. The germline V gene has CDR1 LGHNT and CDR2 FRNRAP. The CDR3 DNA is TGTGCTAGTGGCCAGGACTTAAACACCGGGGAGCTGTTTTTT. Translated: CASGQDLNTGELFF.

In this sample, this clonotype turned up many times. The gene calls are TRBV9 and TRBJ1-1; D possibly corresponds to TRBD1 (5 bases). The ends were cut back, 2 bases at V and 2 bases at J, with 7 bases in the middle. The CDR3 runs 13 residues. Germline V CDR1 and CDR2: SGDLS, YYNGEE. The DNA for the CDR3 is TGTGCCAGCAGCGTTGACAGCAACACTGAAGCTTTCTTT. It translates to CASSVDSNTEAFF. Complete variable domain (other parts from reference TRBV9 and TRBJ1-1): DSGVTQTPKHLITATGQRVTLRCSPRSGDLSVYWYQQSLDQGLQFLIQYYNGEERAKGNILERFSAQQFPDLHSELNLSSLELGDSALYFCASSVDSNTEAFFGQGTRLTVV.

The V gene is TRBV2, the J gene TRBJ2-3; 8 bases are shared with TRBD2. With 6 bases clipped from V and 6 bases from J, the junction kept 5 bases outside the gene matches. Germline CDR1 and CDR2: SNHLY and FYNNEI. The CDR3 has 13 residues. DNA of the CDR3: TGTGCCAGCAGCTCTGGGACTAGGGATACGCAGTATTTT. The encoded protein is CASSSGTRDTQYF.

The sample holds many counts of this clonotype. V is TRBV3-1 and J is TRBJ2-5; TRBD2 aligns across 10 bases. Germline-derived CDR1 and CDR2 are LGHDT and YNNKEL (reference sequence). The length of the CDR3 is 17 residues. Losses at the gene ends were 1 base for V and 2 bases for J; bases not matched to a gene: 7. DNA for the CDR3: TGTGCCAGCAGCCAAGGGGTCCTAGCGGGGGTTCAAGAGACCCAGTACTTC. Protein sequence: CASSQGVLAGVQETQYF.

This chain links TRBV7-8 with TRBJ2-3; 9 bases align to TRBD2. Germline V gene data show CDR1 as SGHVS and CDR2 as FQNEAQ. There are 19 residues in the CDR3. V lost 1 base and J lost 0; bases outside the gene matches: 11. CDR3: CASSLGGLAGWGSTDTQYF. As DNA, the CDR3 is TGTGCCAGCAGCTTAGGAGGGCTAGCGGGGTGGGGGAGCACAGATACGCAGTATTTT.

This clonotype occurred many times. V gene TRBV7-3 combines with J gene TRBJ2-2; TRBD2 matches at 10 bases. The CDR3 sequence is 16 residues long. Looked up from germline, CDR1 is SGHTA and CDR2 is FQGTGA. Trimming took 5 bases from V and 6 from J; bases not matched to a gene: 9. CDR3 nucleotides: TGTGCCAGCAGCCCCCCTAGCGGGGGCTCCCCCGGGGAGCTGTTTTTT. Its translation is CASSPPSGGSPGELFF. The whole variable domain, filled in from reference TRBV7-3 and TRBJ2-2, reads GAGVSQTPSNKVTEKGKYVELRCDPISGHTALYWYRQSLGQGPEFLIYFQGTGAADDSGLPNDRFFAVRPEGSVSTLKIQRTERGDSAVYLCASSPPSGGSPGELFFGEGSRLTVL.

This clonotype was detected many times. The chain couples TRBV5-1 to TRBJ2-7, with D maybe TRBD1 (6 bases). The CDR3 is made up of 14 amino acids. The V end was cut by 4 bases, the J end by 2 bases, with 13 bases between. Per germline, CDR1 SGHRS and CDR2 YFSETQ. The CDR3 bases are TGCGCCAGCAGCATCTCGACAGGCCCCTACGAGCAGTACTTC. Its protein is CASSISTGPYEQYF.

A few counts support this clonotype. The chain uses TRBV19 and TRBJ1-2; D not certain. V lost 6 bases to trimming and J lost 3 bases, with 11 bases between them. CDR3 length: 13 residues. Germline-derived CDR1 and CDR2 are LNHDA and SQIVND (reference sequence). The CDR3 bases are TGTGCCAGTAGGCCGGACTGGGACTATGGCTACACCTTC. Its protein product is CASRPDWDYGYTF.

This clonotype has at least ten counts. This chain links TRBV6-6 with TRBJ1-2, with 12 bases identical to TRBD1. V shed 4 bases, J shed 8 bases, and the junction held 8 bases outside the gene matches. The germline CDR1 and CDR2 sequences are MNHNY and SVGAGI (reference sequence). CDR3 length: 15 residues. Here the CDR3 reads CASSSRDRGRDGYTF. The DNA for the CDR3 is TGTGCCAGCAGTTCCCGGGACAGGGGGCGAGACGGCTACACCTTC.

CDR3 DNA sequence: TGCGCCAGCAGCCAAGATGAATATCTGCCCCAGCATTTT. Protein: CASSQDEYLPQHF. This chain connects TRBV4-1 to TRBJ1-5, with D uncertain. V was clipped by 0 bases and J by 9 bases, with 9 bases between them. This CDR3 has 13 amino acids. Germline V gene data show CDR1 as MGHRA and CDR2 as YSYEKL.

This clonotype showed up many times. The V gene is TRBV20-1, the J gene TRBJ2-5, with 10 bases identical to TRBD2. With V trimmed by 4 bases and J by 1 base, 3 bases remained unmatched. The CDR3 contains 14 residues. The germline CDR1 and CDR2 sequences are DFQATT and SNEGSKA (reference sequence). The CDR3 region has the DNA TGCAGTGCTACCCGGACTAGCGGCCAAGAGACCCAGTACTTC. Translating it yields CSATRTSGQETQYF.

This clonotype was counted at least ten times. V and J are TRBV3-1 and TRBJ2-5; 14 positions match TRBD2. Per the germline V gene, CDR1 is LGHDT and CDR2 is YNNKEL (reference sequence). The CDR3 loop spans 18 amino acids. V gave up 1 base and J gave up 1 base; unmatched junction bases: 5. As DNA, the CDR3 is TGTGCCAGCAGCCAAGGACTAGCGGGGGGGAACAGCCAAGAGACCCAGTACTTC. Translated: CASSQGLAGGNSQETQYF.